Below are 27 T cell receptor beta chains sequenced from a single sample in a study of shared clonotypes between healthy human individuals. TCRdb's copy holds only in-frame clones and misses some; the assay was immunoSEQ multiplex PCR. The sample lists about 450,000 clones, around 79% seen once, with less than 15% in the top ten. Sequencing used PBMCs. These receptors originate from a woman aged 40 to 55 in good health. Some clones in this sample may be carry-over from other donors' samples.

The V gene is TRBV7-8, the J gene TRBJ2-7; 7 nucleotides line up with TRBD2. There are 15 residues in the CDR3. After removal of 3 bases from V and 2 bases from J, the junction contained 7 bases not matched to a gene. Per the germline V gene, CDR1 is SGHVS and CDR2 is FQNEAQ. CDR3: CASSLKRGEAYEQYF. The CDR3 DNA follows: TGTGCCAGCAGCTTGAAGCGGGGCGAGGCCTACGAGCAGTACTTC.

The genes are TRBV9 and TRBJ1-3; TRBD1 agrees at 8 bases. CDR3 size: 18 residues. Trimming removed 0 bases from V and 2 bases from J; junction bases left unmatched: 10. Looked up from germline, CDR1 is SGDLS and CDR2 is YYNGEE. CDR3 in amino acids: CASSVARGQGLTGNTIYF. For the CDR3, the DNA is TGTGCCAGCAGCGTAGCTCGCGGACAGGGATTAACTGGAAACACCATATATTTT.

The chain has TRBV9 and TRBJ2-5; weak D call: TRBD2 (6 bases). Between the trimmed V and J ends, which lost 0 bases and 1 base, there was a span of 16 bases. The CDR3 spans 17 residues. The V gene's germline CDR1 is SGDLS and CDR2 YYNGEE. CDR3 residues: CASSVATRDSGQETQYF. CDR3 nucleotides: TGTGCCAGCAGCGTAGCTACTAGGGATAGCGGCCAAGAGACCCAGTACTTC.

The chain couples TRBV28 to TRBJ1-2; TRBD1 matches at 7 bases. The CDR3 runs 14 residues. The germline V gene encodes CDR1 MDHEN and CDR2 SYDVKM. Unmatched junction bases numbered 12, after V lost 8 bases and J lost 6 bases. The CDR3 bases are TGTGCCAGCCTGGCAGGGGGTTATACCGATGGCTACACCTTC. The encoded protein is CASLAGGYTDGYTF.

The V and J genes are TRBV9 and TRBJ2-2; D is unresolved. The V end lost 4 bases, the J end lost 0 bases, and 10 bases lay between the germline ends. The CDR3 covers 15 residues. Germline V gene sequence: CDR1 SGDLS, CDR2 YYNGEE. CDR3 DNA sequence: TGTGCCAGCAGCACCTCCGATACGAACACCGGGGAGCTGTTTTTT. It is translated as CASSTSDTNTGELFF.

The chain links TRBV6-1 to TRBJ1-1, with 7 bases that match TRBD1. The V gene's germline CDR1 is MNHNS and CDR2 SASEGT. CDR3 length: 15 amino acids. Trimming at V came to 6 bases and at J to 3 bases, leaving 10 bases not matched to a gene. This CDR3 is CASREQRQGYTEAFF. DNA for the CDR3: TGTGCCAGCAGGGAACAAAGACAGGGATACACTGAAGCTTTCTTT.

V and J are TRBV15 and TRBJ1-4; no clear D. Germline V gene lookup returns CDR1 LNHNV and CDR2 YYDKDF (reference sequence). V dropped 1 base and J dropped 8 bases, with 5 bases sitting between them. There are 12 residues in the CDR3. DNA of the CDR3: TGTGCCACCAGCAGAGCCTCAGAAAAACTGTTTTTT. Its translation is CATSRASEKLFF.

This clone occurred once. A far larger clone is off by one base, so a read error is likely. Here the CDR3 DNA reads TGTGCCGGCAGTTCTTACAGGGGACTTGGCTACACCTTC. Its protein product is CAGSSYRGLGYTF. The chain links TRBV27 to TRBJ1-2, with 7 bases identical to TRBD1. CDR1 MNHEY and CDR2 SMNVEV come from the germline V gene (reference sequence). CDR3 length equals 13 residues.

The chain links TRBV19 to TRBJ2-7, with 9 bases matching TRBD1. Germline CDR1 reads LNHDA; CDR2 reads SQIVND (reference sequence). V lost 4 bases and J lost 3; bases outside the gene matches: 7. The CDR3 has 15 amino acids. This CDR3 reads CASSTTGTGRYEQYF. The CDR3 DNA follows: TGTGCCAGTAGTACCACCGGGACAGGGCGCTACGAGCAGTACTTC.

The chain uses TRBV7-2 and TRBJ2-7; perhaps TRBD2 as D (6 bases). V lost 1 base, J lost 3 bases, and 13 bases lay in between. CDR1 and CDR2 (germline): SGHTA, FQGNSA. There are 15 residues in the CDR3. CDR3 coding DNA: TGTGCCAGCAGCTTAGTTGAACTAGCACACTACGAGCAGTACTTC. As protein: CASSLVELAHYEQYF. The full variable domain, rest sourced from reference TRBV7-2 and TRBJ2-7, is GAGVSQSPSNKVTEKGKDVELRCDPISGHTALYWYRQSLGQGLEFLIYFQGNSAPDKSGLPSDRFSAERTGGSVSTLTIQRTQQEDSAVYLCASSLVELAHYEQYFGPGTRLTVT.

The chain carries TRBV4-3 and TRBJ2-2, with 8 bases matching TRBD1. This CDR3 has 15 residues. V lost 4 bases to trimming and J lost 5 bases; unmatched junction nucleotides: 6. CDR1 and CDR2 from the germline V gene are LGHNA and YSLEER. DNA for the CDR3: TGCGCCAGCAGCCCCCGGACAGGGAAGACCGGGGAGCTGTTTTTT. Its translation: CASSPRTGKTGELFF.

The V gene is TRBV19, the J gene TRBJ2-1, with 8 bases aligning to TRBD2. V gave up 3 bases and J gave up 8 bases; unmatched junction bases: 9. Germline V gene lookup returns CDR1 LNHDA and CDR2 SQIVND (reference sequence). This CDR3 has 15 amino acids. CDR3 in DNA: TGTGCCAGTAGTATTCCGAGCGGGAGCGGCCATGAGCAGTTCTTC. Protein: CASSIPSGSGHEQFF.

The rearrangement joins TRBV25-1 to TRBJ2-3; 9 nucleotides line up with TRBD2. Germline V gene data show CDR1 as MGHDK and CDR2 as SYGVNS. The CDR3 length is 16 residues. The V and J ends lost 2 bases and 2 bases, in that order; junction bases with no gene match: 5. CDR3 sequence: CASSEAGGNPTDTQYF. In DNA form, the CDR3 reads TGTGCCAGCAGTGAAGCGGGAGGGAACCCCACAGATACGCAGTATTTT.

The CDR3 DNA reads TGTGCCAGCTCACCAGGAGGCTACTCCTACAATGAGCAGTTCTTC. It is translated as CASSPGGYSYNEQFF. This rearrangement joins TRBV18 to TRBJ2-1; maybe TRBD2 (5 bases). The CDR3 spans 15 residues. The V and J ends lost 2 bases and 0 bases respectively, with 8 bases between them. Germline CDR1 reads KGHSH; CDR2 reads LQKENI.

The rearrangement links TRBV7-9 to TRBJ2-7; 7 nucleotides match TRBD1. CDR3 size: 15 residues. The junction had 6 bases not matched to a gene; V was cut back by 4 bases and J by 0 bases. The germline V gene has CDR1 SEHNR and CDR2 FQNEAQ (reference sequence). The DNA for the CDR3 is TGTGCCAGCAGCTCAATTAACAGGGGCTCCTACGAGCAGTACTTC. It translates to CASSSINRGSYEQYF.

Turning to this clone: Other nucleotide sequences from this sample produce the same CDR3. The CDR3 spells CASSSSGSSYNEQFF. The CDR3 DNA is TGTGCCAGCAGCTCCTCAGGGAGCTCCTACAATGAGCAGTTCTTC. The V gene is TRBV9, the J gene TRBJ2-1; perhaps D is TRBD1 or TRBD2 (5 bases each). The CDR3 sequence is 15 residues long. V was pared by 4 bases and J by 0 bases, with 11 bases between. Germline V gene data show CDR1 as SGDLS and CDR2 as YYNGEE.

The V and J genes are TRBV7-2 and TRBJ1-4, with D hard to call. Trimming removed 5 bases at V and 7 bases at J, with 17 bases between. The CDR3 has 15 amino acids. Looked up from germline, CDR1 is SGHTA and CDR2 is FQGNSA. The CDR3 DNA is TGTGCCAGCAGCCTGGACGGGGAGGCAGGTGAAAAACTGTTTTTT. It specifies CASSLDGEAGEKLFF.

This chain connects TRBV7-3 to TRBJ2-5; D ambiguous. With 2 bases removed from V and 2 bases from J, the gap between germline ends came to 9 bases. The CDR3 spans 14 residues. CDR1 and CDR2 (germline): SGHTA, FQGTGA. The CDR3 spells CASSLPGRQETQYF. In nucleotides, the CDR3 is TGTGCCAGCAGCTTACCCGGCAGACAAGAGACCCAGTACTTC.

CDR3 DNA sequence: TGTGCCAGTAGTATGATGGCGGGAAGGGAGAACACCGGGGAGCTGTTTTTT. Protein sequence: CASSMMAGRENTGELFF. This chain links TRBV19 with TRBJ2-2, with a possible D match to TRBD2 (6 bases). CDR3 length equals 17 residues. V was shortened by 3 bases and J by 1 base, with 15 bases between the two germline ends. From germline, CDR1 is LNHDA and CDR2 SQIVND (reference sequence). Filled out from reference TRBV19 and TRBJ2-2, the complete variable domain reads DGGITQSPKYLFRKEGQNVTLSCEQNLNHDAMYWYRQDPGQGLRLIYYSQIVNDFQKGDIAEGYSVSREKKESFPLTVTSAQKNPTAFYLCASSMMAGRENTGELFFGEGSRLTVL.

The chain has TRBV28 and TRBJ2-4; possible D gene TRBD2, 6 bases. V shed 5 bases and J shed 6 bases, with 11 bases lying between them. This CDR3 region has 13 residues. The germline V gene has CDR1 MDHEN and CDR2 SYDVKM. The CDR3 DNA follows: TGTGCCAGCAGTCCCCCGGGACTAAACATTCAGTACTTC. It specifies CASSPPGLNIQYF. Drawing the rest from reference TRBV28 and TRBJ2-4, the complete variable domain is DVKVTQSSRYLVKRTGEKVFLECVQDMDHENMFWYRQDPGLGLRLIYFSYDVKMKEKGDIPEGYSVSREKKERFSLILESASTNQTSMYLCASSPPGLNIQYFGAGTRLSVL.

This sequence joins TRBV6-1 and TRBJ1-1; D remains ambiguous. The V end lost 7 bases, the J end lost 2 bases, and 17 bases lay between the germline ends. Germline-derived CDR1 and CDR2 are MNHNS and SASEGT. The CDR3 runs 15 residues. CDR3 DNA: TGTGCCAGCATATCGACCTCGGGCCTAAACACTGAAGCTTTCTTT. It codes for CASISTSGLNTEAFF.

On this clone itself: A single base is all that separates this from a far larger clone, so a read error is likely. Other DNA sequences of this sample code for an identical CDR3. V and J are TRBV7-9 and TRBJ2-1; no definite D call. CDR3 length: 11 amino acids. Germline V lookup: CDR1 SEHNR, CDR2 FQNEAQ (reference sequence). Trimming removed 2 bases at V and 7 bases at J, with 3 bases between. The CDR3 DNA reads TGTGCCAGCAGCTTAACAAATGAGCAGTTCTTC. Protein sequence: CASSLTNEQFF.

The V and J genes are TRBV19 and TRBJ2-1; 7 positions match TRBD1. This CDR3 is 14 amino acids long. V shed 4 bases and J 7 bases; nucleotides not matched to a gene: 7. Germline V gene data show CDR1 as LNHDA and CDR2 as SQIVND (reference sequence). The CDR3 loop reads CASSNPGQRNEQFF. CDR3 nucleotide sequence: TGTGCCAGTAGTAATCCGGGACAGAGAAATGAGCAGTTCTTC.

This clone was counted a few times. J is TRBJ1-2 and V is TRBV5-1; tentative D call: TRBD1 (6 bases). CDR3 size: 16 residues. Germline V gene data show CDR1 as SGHRS and CDR2 as YFSETQ. Trimming left V 3 bases short and J 8 bases short, with 23 bases between. The DNA for the CDR3 is TGCGCCAGCAGCTGGGGAAGTTACAGGGAGAGTGAGGGCTACACCTTC. It translates to CASSWGSYRESEGYTF.

The V call is TRBV11-2, the J call TRBJ2-1; 15 nucleotides align to TRBD2. The CDR3 runs to 19 residues. Germline CDR1 and CDR2: SGHAT and FQNNGV. V dropped 2 bases and J dropped 6; count of bases not matched to a gene: 11. The CDR3: CASSLPGLAGGPSRNEQFF. CDR3 DNA: TGTGCCAGCAGCTTACCTGGACTAGCGGGAGGGCCGTCCCGCAATGAGCAGTTCTTC.

The chain has TRBV30 and TRBJ1-2; weak D call: TRBD1 (6 bases). This CDR3 is built from 16 residues. From germline, CDR1 is GTSNPN and CDR2 SVGIG (reference sequence). V was pared by 0 bases and J by 6 bases, with 20 bases between. The CDR3, as DNA: TGTGCCTGGAGTGTTGGGGGGGCGCAAGGTCTGAATGGCTACACCTTC. This codes for CAWSVGGAQGLNGYTF.

To note about this clone: This CDR3 is also generated by other DNA sequences in the sample. The chain recombines TRBV29-1 with TRBJ2-3; the D gene could be TRBD1 or TRBD2 (5 bases each). The CDR3 extends over 12 amino acids. The V end was cut by 6 bases, the J end by 2 bases, with 9 bases between. The germline V gene has CDR1 SQVTM and CDR2 ANQGSEA. CDR3 loop: CSVGESTDTQYF. CDR3 DNA sequence: TGCAGCGTAGGGGAGTCCACAGATACGCAGTATTTT.